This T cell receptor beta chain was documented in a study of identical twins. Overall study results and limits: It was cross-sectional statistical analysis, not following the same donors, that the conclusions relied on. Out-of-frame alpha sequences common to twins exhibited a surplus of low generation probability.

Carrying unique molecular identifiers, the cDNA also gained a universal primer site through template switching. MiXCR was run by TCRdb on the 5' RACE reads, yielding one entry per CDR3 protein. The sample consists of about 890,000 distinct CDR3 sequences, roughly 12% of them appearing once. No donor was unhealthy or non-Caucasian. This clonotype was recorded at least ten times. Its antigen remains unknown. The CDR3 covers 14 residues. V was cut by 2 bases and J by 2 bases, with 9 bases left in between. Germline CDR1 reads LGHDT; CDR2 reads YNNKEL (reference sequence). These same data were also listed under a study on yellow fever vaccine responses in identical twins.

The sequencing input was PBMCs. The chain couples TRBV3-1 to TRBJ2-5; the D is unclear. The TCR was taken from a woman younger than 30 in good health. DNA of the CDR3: TGTGCCAGCAGCCAATGGAACGGTCAAGAGACCCAGTACTTC. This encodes CASSQWNGQETQYF.